Presented here are 16 T cell receptor beta chains from one specimen sequenced in a study of glioma-infiltrating T cells after dendritic cell vaccination (dated by TCRdb to the mid-2010s). The library was produced with the immunoSEQ multiplex PCR assay. TCRdb took this table from immuneACCESS and kept in-frame rearrangements with V and J called. Such tables lack part of the clones; where checked against another copy, unresolved V genes explain under half of the gap, and the rest is unexplained. The sample table holds under 100,000 clones, of which 70% to 90% were seen once. The ten largest account for roughly 3.2% of the sample. Source: blood, taken before dendritic cell vaccination. These receptor sequences come from a human donor with glioblastoma.

Note on this clone: An end of the junction differs from the germline gene, which may be a read error. Other DNA sequences from this sample encode an identical CDR3 as well. The J gene is TRBJ1-6, the V gene TRBV2; TRBD1 agrees at 7 bases. CDR1 is SNHLY, CDR2 FYNNEI, per germline. The CDR3 contains 15 residues. CDR3 sequence: CASSVRDRYNSPLHF. The CDR3 coding sequence is TGTGCCAGCAGTGTACGGGACAGATATAATTCCCCCCTCCACTTT.

The chain couples TRBV7-3 to TRBJ2-3; possible D gene TRBD2, 6 bases. The V gene's germline CDR1 is SGHTA and CDR2 FQGTGA. The CDR3 runs to 16 residues. The V end was cut by 1 base, the J end by 0 bases, with 11 bases between. The DNA for the CDR3 is TGTGCCAGCAGCTTAAATCCAGCGGGTAGCACAGATACGCAGTATTTT. Its translation is CASSLNPAGSTDTQYF.

The V call is TRBV10-3, the J call TRBJ2-7, with D perhaps matching TRBD2 (5 bases). The CDR3 runs to 12 residues. The germline V gene has CDR1 ENHRY and CDR2 SYGVKD. Trimming took off 4 bases at V and 6 bases at J, with 10 bases between the two ends. CDR3 nucleotide sequence: TGTGCCATCAGTGGAGGGTACGGCGAGCAGTACTTC. It is translated as CAISGGYGEQYF.

The rearrangement links TRBV14 to TRBJ2-3; D is possibly TRBD1 (5 bases). With 0 bases removed from V and 2 bases from J, the gap between germline ends came to 12 bases. This CDR3 comprises 16 residues. Germline-derived CDR1 and CDR2 are SGHDN and FVKESK. The CDR3 coding sequence is TGTGCCAGCAGCCAAGAAGGTACAGGAAACACAGATACGCAGTATTTT. It is translated as CASSQEGTGNTDTQYF.

The chain couples TRBV19 to TRBJ2-5; 7 positions agree with TRBD1. With 7 bases clipped from V and 5 bases from J, the junction kept 13 bases outside the gene matches. CDR1 and CDR2 from the germline V gene are LNHDA and SQIVND (reference sequence). This CDR3 comprises 15 residues. CDR3 nucleotide sequence: TGTGCCAGTACCCCACGACAGGGAGTTCGGGAGACCCAGTACTTC. Its translation: CASTPRQGVRETQYF. The full variable domain, with the rest looked up from reference TRBV19 and TRBJ2-5, is DGGITQSPKYLFRKEGQNVTLSCEQNLNHDAMYWYRQDPGQGLRLIYYSQIVNDFQKGDIAEGYSVSREKKESFPLTVTSAQKNPTAFYLCASTPRQGVRETQYFGPGTRLLVL.

The chain has TRBV7-8 and TRBJ2-3, with D possibly matching TRBD2 (5 bases). This CDR3 contains 19 residues. Trimming shortened V by 3 bases and J by 0 bases, and 22 bases separated the two germline ends. Germline V gene data show CDR1 as SGHVS and CDR2 as FQNEAQ. DNA for the CDR3: TGTGCCAGCAGCTTGACTATAGGGTCGAGACGGGCCAGCACAGATACGCAGTATTTT. Its protein is CASSLTIGSRRASTDTQYF.

The chain is built from TRBV2 and TRBJ2-7; D gene uncertain. V gave up 5 bases and J gave up 5 bases, with 4 bases separating them. The germline gives CDR1 SNHLY, CDR2 FYNNEI. The CDR3 has 10 residues. Written as DNA, the CDR3 is TGTGCCAGCAGTAACAACGAGCAGTACTTC. This sequence encodes CASSNNEQYF.

The genes are TRBV10-1 and TRBJ2-2; the D gene is possibly TRBD2 (6 bases). Germline V gives CDR1 WNHNN, CDR2 SYGVQD (reference sequence). Trimming removed 5 bases at V and 2 bases at J, with 12 bases between. The CDR3 is 15 amino acids. The CDR3 nucleotides read TGCGCCAGCAGTCCTAGCGCCCTTAACACCGGGGAGCTGTTTTTT. Protein product: CASSPSALNTGELFF.

The V gene is TRBV4-1, the J gene TRBJ1-1, with 9 bases aligning to TRBD1. The length of the CDR3 is 15 residues. With 2 bases clipped from V and 6 bases from J, the junction kept 7 bases outside the gene matches. Germline V gene sequence: CDR1 MGHRA, CDR2 YSYEKL. CDR3 DNA: TGCGCCAGCAGCCAACCTGGGACAGGGTCCCCTGAAGCTTTCTTT. Its translation is CASSQPGTGSPEAFF.

The genes are TRBV5-1 and TRBJ1-2; D is undetermined. The germline gives CDR1 SGHRS, CDR2 YFSETQ. CDR3 length: 16 residues. V shed 0 bases and J shed 5 bases, with 17 bases lying between them. CDR3 in DNA: TGCGCCAGCAGCTTGGAGGTCCCCGTAGACTATTATGGCTACACCTTC. As protein: CASSLEVPVDYYGYTF.

This chain links TRBV19 with TRBJ1-2; perhaps TRBD1 as D (6 bases). Trimming took off 3 bases at V and 8 bases at J, with 19 bases between the two ends. Per germline, CDR1 LNHDA and CDR2 SQIVND (reference sequence). The CDR3 spans 15 residues. CDR3 DNA sequence: TGTGCCAGTAGTATGAGACAGGCCCAGCAGGGGGGCTACACCTTC. Translation: CASSMRQAQQGGYTF. Drawing the rest from reference TRBV19 and TRBJ1-2, the complete variable domain is DGGITQSPKYLFRKEGQNVTLSCEQNLNHDAMYWYRQDPGQGLRLIYYSQIVNDFQKGDIAEGYSVSREKKESFPLTVTSAQKNPTAFYLCASSMRQAQQGGYTFGSGTRLTVV.

J is TRBJ1-2 and V is TRBV5-1; 7 bases line up with TRBD1. The J segment lost 5 bases and the V segment lost 4 bases, leaving 5 bases of the junction unmatched. Germline assignment: CDR1 SGHRS and CDR2 YFSETQ. The CDR3 extends over 13 amino acids. The CDR3 bases are TGCGCCAGCAGCGAGGGACAGTTATATGGCTACACCTTC. Protein: CASSEGQLYGYTF.

V is TRBV6-4 and J is TRBJ2-2, with 13 bases that match TRBD2. Germline V lookup: CDR1 MRHNA, CDR2 SNTAGT. This CDR3 is built from 16 residues. The J segment lost 4 bases and the V segment lost 5 bases, leaving 4 bases of the junction unmatched. In nucleotides, the CDR3 is TGTGCCAGCAGTCGACTAGCGGGAGGTACCACCGGGGAGCTGTTTTTT. It codes for CASSRLAGGTTGELFF.

The chain recombines TRBV5-4 with TRBJ2-3; 9 bases map to TRBD1. Germline V gene lookup returns CDR1 SGHNT and CDR2 YYREEE (reference sequence). CDR3 length: 15 amino acids. The J segment lost 2 bases and the V segment lost 3 bases, leaving 4 bases of the junction unmatched. Here the CDR3 reads CASSWGQGTTDTQYF. CDR3 DNA sequence: TGTGCCAGCAGCTGGGGACAGGGAACCACAGATACGCAGTATTTT.

This clone was seen a single time. The V and J genes are TRBV5-1 and TRBJ1-3; the D gene is possibly TRBD1 (5 bases). The CDR3 has 15 residues. Trimming shortened V by 3 bases and J by 0 bases, and 10 bases separated the two germline ends. The V gene's germline CDR1 is SGHRS and CDR2 YFSETQ. This CDR3 is CASSSDSLSGNTIYF. Written as DNA, the CDR3 is TGCGCCAGCAGCTCTGACAGTCTCTCTGGAAACACCATATATTTT.

The DNA of the CDR3 is TGTGCCAGCAGCAGGGACAGCTACTCCTACGAGCAGTACTTC. Its translation: CASSRDSYSYEQYF. The chain uses TRBV5-6 and TRBJ2-7; 7 bases are shared with TRBD1. Germline V gene data show CDR1 as SGHDT and CDR2 as YYEEEE. With 4 bases clipped from V and 0 bases from J, the junction kept 4 bases outside the gene matches. This CDR3 is 14 amino acids long.